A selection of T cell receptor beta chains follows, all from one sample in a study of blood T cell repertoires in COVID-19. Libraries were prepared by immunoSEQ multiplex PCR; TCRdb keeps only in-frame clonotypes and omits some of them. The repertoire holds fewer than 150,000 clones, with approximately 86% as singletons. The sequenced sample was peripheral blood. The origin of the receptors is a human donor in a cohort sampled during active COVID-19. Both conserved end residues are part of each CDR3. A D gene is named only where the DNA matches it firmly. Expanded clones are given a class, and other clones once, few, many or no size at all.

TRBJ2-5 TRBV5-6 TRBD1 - TGTGCCAGCAGCTTTCAACAGGGGGAGACCCAGTACTTC CASSFQQGETQYF
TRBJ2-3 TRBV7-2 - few TGTGCCAGCAGCCTCGGGACTAGCACAGATACGCAGTATTTT CASSLGTSTDTQYF
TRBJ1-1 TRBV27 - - TGTGCCAGCAGTTTATTGGCAGGTCGGTCTGAAGCTTTCTTT CASSLLAGRSEAFF
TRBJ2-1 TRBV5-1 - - TGCGCCAGCAGCTTGGGTAGCGGCTCCTACAATGAGCAGTTCTTC CASSLGSGSYNEQFF
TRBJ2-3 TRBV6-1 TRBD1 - TGTGCCAGCAGTGAGGCGGACAGGGGAAGCACAGATACGCAGTATTTT CASSEADRGSTDTQYF
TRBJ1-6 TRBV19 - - TGTGCCAGTAGTAGCGACAGGTTATATAATTCACCCCTCCACTTT CASSSDRLYNSPLHF
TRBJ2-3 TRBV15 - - TGTGCCACCAGCAGACGAGCGGTTAGCACAGATACGCAGTATTTT CATSRRAVSTDTQYF
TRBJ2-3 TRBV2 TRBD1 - TGTGCCAGCAGGCTCGACAGGGGGCTGGGGTATGGGACAGATACGCAGTATTTT CASRLDRGLGYGTDTQYF
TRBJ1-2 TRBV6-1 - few TGTGCCAGCAGTGAGTTCCAGGGGTATGGCTACACCTTC CASSEFQGYGYTF
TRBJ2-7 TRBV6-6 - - TGTGCCAGCAGGGACGTAGACTCGGGGGAGCAGTACTTC CASRDVDSGEQYF
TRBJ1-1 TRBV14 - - TGTGCCAGCGGTGCTACGAGGAACACTGAAGCTTTCTTT CASGATRNTEAFF
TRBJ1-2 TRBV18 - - TGTGCCAGCTCACCCCTGGGCAAGGACTATGGCTACACCTTC CASSPLGKDYGYTF
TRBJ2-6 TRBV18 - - TGTGCCAGCTCACCTTATGCGTCCCCCCAGGGCTCATTCTCTGGGGCCAACGTCCTGACTTTC CASSPYASPQGSFSGANVLTF
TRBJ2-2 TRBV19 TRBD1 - TGTGCCAGTAGGCGGAAGACAGGGGGCAACACCGGGGAGCTGTTTTTT CASRRKTGGNTGELFF
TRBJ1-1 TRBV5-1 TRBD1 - TGCGCCAGCACCGTGGAATCAGGGGGCACTGAAGCTTTCTTT CASTVESGGTEAFF
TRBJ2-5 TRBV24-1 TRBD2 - TGTGCCACCCAAGGGGGAGTCGGACTAGCGGGAGGGGAGACCCAGTACTTC CATQGGVGLAGGETQYF
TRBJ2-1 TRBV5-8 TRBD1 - TGTGCCAGCAGCTTGAGTCGGCGCAGGGGGCTTCGGCATGAGCAGTTCTTC CASSLSRRRGLRHEQFF
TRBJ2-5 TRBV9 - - TGTGCCAGCAGCGTCCACGGGGGGCCAGAGACCCAGTACTTC CASSVHGGPETQYF
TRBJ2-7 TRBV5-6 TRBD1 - TGTGCCAGCAGCTTGTGGGGGACAGGAGACTACGAGCAGTACTTC CASSLWGTGDYEQYF
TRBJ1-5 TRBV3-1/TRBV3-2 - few TGTGCCAGCAGCCAAGGTCCAAACAACAATCAGCCCCAGCATTTT CASSQGPNNNQPQHF
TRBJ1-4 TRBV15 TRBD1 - TGTGCCACCAGCAGAGCCCGGGACAGGGTGAAGGAAAAACTGTTTTTT CATSRARDRVKEKLFF
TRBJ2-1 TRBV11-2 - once TGTGCCAGCAGCTTTCCGGGGGGCTATGAGCAGTTCTTC CASSFPGGYEQFF
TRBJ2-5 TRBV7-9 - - TGTGCCAGCAGGCTGGGACACCCAACTGGAACAGAGACCCAGTACTTC CASRLGHPTGTETQYF
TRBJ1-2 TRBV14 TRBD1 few TGTGCCAGCAGCCGAGGACAGGCCGTCTATGGCTACACCTTC CASSRGQAVYGYTF
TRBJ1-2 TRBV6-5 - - TGTGCCACCCCCGGGGAACTGGGGGCGCGTGGCTACACCTTC CATPGELGARGYTF
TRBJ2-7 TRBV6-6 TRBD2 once TGTGCCAGCGCGCCCCTCGCTAGCGGGAAATACGAGCAGTACTTC CASAPLASGKYEQYF
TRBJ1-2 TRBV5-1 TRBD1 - TGCGCCAGCAGCCCAACCGGGACAGCTAACTATGGCTACACCTTC CASSPTGTANYGYTF
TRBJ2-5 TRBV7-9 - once TGTGCCAGCAGCTCCCCAGCGGGCCAAGAGACCCAGTACTTC CASSSPAGQETQYF
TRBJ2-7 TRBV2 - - TGTGCCAGCAGTTATACAGGGCTTTCGAGTGAGCAGTACTTC CASSYTGLSSEQYF
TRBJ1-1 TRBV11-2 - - TGTGCCAGCAGCCTGAGCGGGGCGACTGAAGCTTTCTTT CASSLSGATEAFF
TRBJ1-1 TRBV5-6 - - TGTGCCAGCAGCTTGATGAGGCCCAACACTGAAGCTTTCTTT CASSLMRPNTEAFF
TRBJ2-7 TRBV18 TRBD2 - TGTGCCAGCTCACCAAAAACCGGGACTAGAGGGTCCTACGAGCAGTACTTC CASSPKTGTRGSYEQYF
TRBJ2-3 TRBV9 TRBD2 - TGTGCCAGCAGCGGCCTCTGGACTAGCGGGGGAATAAACACAGATACGCAGTATTTT CASSGLWTSGGINTDTQYF
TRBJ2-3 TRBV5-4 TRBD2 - TGTGCCAGCAGCCTTACTAGCGGGGGGGCGGGAACGCAGTATTTT CASSLTSGGAGTQYF
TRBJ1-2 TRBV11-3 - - TGTGCCAGCACCTCAGGTGGCTACACCTTC CASTSGGYTF
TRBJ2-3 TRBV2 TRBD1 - TGTGCCAGCAGCGGACAGGGCGACACAGATACGCAGTATTTT CASSGQGDTDTQYF
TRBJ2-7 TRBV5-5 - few TGTGCCAGCAGCCTCTTCGGACAGTTCTCCTACGAGCAGTACTTC CASSLFGQFSYEQYF
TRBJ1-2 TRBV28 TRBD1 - TGTGCCAGCAGTTTTAGGGGCAGGGGGCGAGCAAACTATGGCTACACCTTC CASSFRGRGRANYGYTF
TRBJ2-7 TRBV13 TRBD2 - TGTGCCAGCAGCTTTAGCGGGAGGTACTACGAGCAGTACTTC CASSFSGRYYEQYF
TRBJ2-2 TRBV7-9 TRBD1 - TGTGCCGGGGGACAGGGTGGCACCGGGGAGCTGTTTTTT CAGGQGGTGELFF
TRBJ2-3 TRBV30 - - TGTGCCCGCTCCATGGAGGGGACAGATACGCAGTATTTT CARSMEGTDTQYF
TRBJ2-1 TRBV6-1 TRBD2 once TGTGCCAGCAGTGAAGTACTAGCGGGAGGGGACAATGAGCAGTTCTTC CASSEVLAGGDNEQFF
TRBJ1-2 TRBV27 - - TGTGCCAGCAGTGCGACAGTAACCGACAACTATGGCTACACCTTC CASSATVTDNYGYTF
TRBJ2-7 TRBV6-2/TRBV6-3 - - TGTGCCAGCAGTACCAGGACAGATGCTTACGAGCAGTACTTC CASSTRTDAYEQYF
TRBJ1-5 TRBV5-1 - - TGCGCCAGCAGCTTGGCGGGAGGGGATAGCAATCAGCCCCAGCATTTT CASSLAGGDSNQPQHF
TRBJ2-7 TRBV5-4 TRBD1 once TGTGCCAGCAGCTCCGGACATCTTTATTCGACAGGGCCCTACGAGCAGTACTTC CASSSGHLYSTGPYEQYF
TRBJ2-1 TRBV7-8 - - TGTGCCAGCAGCGGAACCGTGACAGGCACCTACAATGAGCAGTTCTTC CASSGTVTGTYNEQFF
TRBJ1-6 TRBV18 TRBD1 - TGTGCCAGCTCACCAGAGGGGACAGGTAATTCACCCCTCCACTTT CASSPEGTGNSPLHF
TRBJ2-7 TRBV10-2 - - TGCGCCAGCAGTTCCTGGTCTAGTAAGTGCCCCTACGAGCAGTACTTC CASSSWSSKCPYEQYF
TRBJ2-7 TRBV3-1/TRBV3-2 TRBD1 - TGTGCCAGCGGGAGGAGGGGACAGGGGGACGGGGAGCAGTACTTC CASGRRGQGDGEQYF
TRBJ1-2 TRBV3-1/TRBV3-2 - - TGTGCCAGCAGCCCCGCGGAGAGGTACTATGGCTACACCTTC CASSPAERYYGYTF
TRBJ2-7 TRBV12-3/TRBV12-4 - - TGTGCCAGCAGTTTTCGCAGTCACGAGCAGTACTTC CASSFRSHEQYF
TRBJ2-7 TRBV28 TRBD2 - TGTGCCAGCAGTTTGGGTAATAGCGGGACCTACGAGCAGTACTTC CASSLGNSGTYEQYF
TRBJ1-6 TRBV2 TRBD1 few TGTGCCAGCAGTAAGAGTCAGGGGGCCCAAAATTCACCCCTCCACTTT CASSKSQGAQNSPLHF